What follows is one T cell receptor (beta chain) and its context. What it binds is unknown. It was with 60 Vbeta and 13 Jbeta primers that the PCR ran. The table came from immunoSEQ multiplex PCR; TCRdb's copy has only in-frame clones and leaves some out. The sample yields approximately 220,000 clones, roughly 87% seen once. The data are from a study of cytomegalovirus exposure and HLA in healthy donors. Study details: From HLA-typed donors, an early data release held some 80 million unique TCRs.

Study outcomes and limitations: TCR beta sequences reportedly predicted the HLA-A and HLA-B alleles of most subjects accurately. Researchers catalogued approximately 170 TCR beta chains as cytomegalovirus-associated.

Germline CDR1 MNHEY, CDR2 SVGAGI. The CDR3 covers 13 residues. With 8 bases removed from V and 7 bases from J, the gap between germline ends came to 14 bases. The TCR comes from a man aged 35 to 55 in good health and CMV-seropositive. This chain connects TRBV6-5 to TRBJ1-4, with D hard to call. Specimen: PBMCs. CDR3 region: CASRRNGGEKLFF. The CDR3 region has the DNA TGTGCCAGCCGCCGAAACGGTGGTGAAAAACTGTTTTTT.